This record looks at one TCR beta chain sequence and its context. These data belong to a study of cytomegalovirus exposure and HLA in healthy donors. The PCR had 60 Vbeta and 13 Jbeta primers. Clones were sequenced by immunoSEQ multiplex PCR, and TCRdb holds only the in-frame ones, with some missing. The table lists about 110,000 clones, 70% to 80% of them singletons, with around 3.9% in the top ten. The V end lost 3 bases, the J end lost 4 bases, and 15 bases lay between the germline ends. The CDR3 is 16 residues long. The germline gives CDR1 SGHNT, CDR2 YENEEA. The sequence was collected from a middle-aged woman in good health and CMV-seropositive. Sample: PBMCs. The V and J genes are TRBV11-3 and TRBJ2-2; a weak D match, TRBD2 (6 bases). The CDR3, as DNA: TGTGCCAGCAGCTTTGGAGGGAGAGGGACCACCGGGGAGCTGTTTTTT. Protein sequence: CASSFGGRGTTGELFF.